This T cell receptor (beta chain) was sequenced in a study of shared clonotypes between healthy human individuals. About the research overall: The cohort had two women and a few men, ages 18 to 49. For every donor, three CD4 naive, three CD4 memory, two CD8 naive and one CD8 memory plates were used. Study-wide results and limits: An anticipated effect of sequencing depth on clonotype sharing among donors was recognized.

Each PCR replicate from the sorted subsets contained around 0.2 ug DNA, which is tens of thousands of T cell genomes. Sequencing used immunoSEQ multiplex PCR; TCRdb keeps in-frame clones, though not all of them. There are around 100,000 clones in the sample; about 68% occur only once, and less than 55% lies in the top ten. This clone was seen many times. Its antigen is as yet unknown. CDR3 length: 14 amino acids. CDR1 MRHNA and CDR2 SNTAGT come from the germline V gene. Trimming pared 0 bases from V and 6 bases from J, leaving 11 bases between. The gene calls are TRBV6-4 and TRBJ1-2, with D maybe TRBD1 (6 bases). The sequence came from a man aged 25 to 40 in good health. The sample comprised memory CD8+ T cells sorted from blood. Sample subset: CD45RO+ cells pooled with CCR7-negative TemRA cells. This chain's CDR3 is CASSDSGGAHGYTF. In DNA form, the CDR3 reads TGTGCCAGCAGTGACTCTGGGGGGGCGCATGGCTACACCTTC.